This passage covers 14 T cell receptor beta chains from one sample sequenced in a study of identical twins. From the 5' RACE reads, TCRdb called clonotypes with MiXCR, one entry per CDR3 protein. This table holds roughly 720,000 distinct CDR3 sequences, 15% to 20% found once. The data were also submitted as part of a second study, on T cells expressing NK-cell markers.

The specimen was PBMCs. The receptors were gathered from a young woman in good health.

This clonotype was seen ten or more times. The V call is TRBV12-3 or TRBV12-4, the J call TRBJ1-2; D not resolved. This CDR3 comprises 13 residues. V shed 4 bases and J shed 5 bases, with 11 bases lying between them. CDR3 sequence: CASSYNGPYGYTF. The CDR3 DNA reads TGTGCCAGCAGTTACAATGGGCCATATGGCTACACCTTC.

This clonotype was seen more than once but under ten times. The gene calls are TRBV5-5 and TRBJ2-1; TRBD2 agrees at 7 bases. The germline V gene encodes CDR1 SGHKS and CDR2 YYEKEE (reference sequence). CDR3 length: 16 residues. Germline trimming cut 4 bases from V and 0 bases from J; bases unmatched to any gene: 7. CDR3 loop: CASSGPGGVSYNEQFF. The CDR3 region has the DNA TGTGCCAGCAGCGGGCCTGGGGGGGTCTCCTACAATGAGCAGTTCTTC.

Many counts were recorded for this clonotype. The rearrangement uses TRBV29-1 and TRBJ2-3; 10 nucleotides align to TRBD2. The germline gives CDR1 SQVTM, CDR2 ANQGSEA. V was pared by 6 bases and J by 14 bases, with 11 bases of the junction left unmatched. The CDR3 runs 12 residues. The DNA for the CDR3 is TGCAGCGTGGACAGCGGGAGGGCCCTTACGTATTTT. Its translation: CSVDSGRALTYF.

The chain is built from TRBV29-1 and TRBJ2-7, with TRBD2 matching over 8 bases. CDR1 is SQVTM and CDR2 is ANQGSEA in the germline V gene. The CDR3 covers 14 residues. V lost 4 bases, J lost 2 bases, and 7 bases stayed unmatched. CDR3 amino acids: CSVGGTRLTYEQYF. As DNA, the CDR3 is TGCAGCGTTGGGGGGACTAGACTTACCTACGAGCAGTACTTC.

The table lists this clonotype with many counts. CDR3 sequence (DNA): TGTGCCAGCAGCTTGGAAGGTTTCAGGTACGAGCAGTACTTC. Protein product: CASSLEGFRYEQYF. The chain has TRBV7-9 and TRBJ2-7; D is unclear. CDR3 length equals 14 residues. The V end was cut by 3 bases, the J end by 4 bases, with 13 bases between. From germline, CDR1 is SEHNR and CDR2 FQNEAQ (reference sequence).

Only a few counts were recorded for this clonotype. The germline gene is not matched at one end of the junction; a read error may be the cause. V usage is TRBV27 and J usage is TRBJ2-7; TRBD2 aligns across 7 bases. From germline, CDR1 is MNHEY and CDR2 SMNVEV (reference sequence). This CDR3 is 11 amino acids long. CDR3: CASSSGGSLSF. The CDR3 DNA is TGTGCCAGCAGTTCTGGCGGGAGTTTGTCCTTC.

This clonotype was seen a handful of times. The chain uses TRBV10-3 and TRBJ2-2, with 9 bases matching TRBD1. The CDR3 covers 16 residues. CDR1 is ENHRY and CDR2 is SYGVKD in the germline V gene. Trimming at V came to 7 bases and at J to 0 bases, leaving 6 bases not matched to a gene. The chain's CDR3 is CAINRQGGANTGELFF. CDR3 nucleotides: TGTGCCATCAACAGACAGGGGGGTGCGAACACCGGGGAGCTGTTTTTT.

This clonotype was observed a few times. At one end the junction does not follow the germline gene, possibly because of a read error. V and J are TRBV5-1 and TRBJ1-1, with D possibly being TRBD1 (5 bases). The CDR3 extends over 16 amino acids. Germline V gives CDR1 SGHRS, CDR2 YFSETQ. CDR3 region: CVSSLGPRILEREAFF. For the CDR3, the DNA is TGCGTCAGCAGCTTGGGGCCGCGCATTTTGGAACGGGAAGCTTTCTTT.

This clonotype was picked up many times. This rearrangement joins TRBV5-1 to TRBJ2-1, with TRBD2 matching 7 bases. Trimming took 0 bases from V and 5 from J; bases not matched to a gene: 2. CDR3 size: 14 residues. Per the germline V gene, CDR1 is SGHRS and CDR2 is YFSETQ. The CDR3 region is CASSLAGTNNEQFF. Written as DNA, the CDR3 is TGCGCCAGCAGCTTGGCCGGGACTAACAATGAGCAGTTCTTC. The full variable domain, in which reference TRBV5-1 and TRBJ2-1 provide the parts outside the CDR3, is KAGVTQTPRYLIKTRGQQVTLSCSPISGHRSVSWYQQTPGQGLQFLFEYFSETQRNKGNFPGRFSGRQFSNSRSEMNVSTLELGDSALYLCASSLAGTNNEQFFGPGTRLTVL.

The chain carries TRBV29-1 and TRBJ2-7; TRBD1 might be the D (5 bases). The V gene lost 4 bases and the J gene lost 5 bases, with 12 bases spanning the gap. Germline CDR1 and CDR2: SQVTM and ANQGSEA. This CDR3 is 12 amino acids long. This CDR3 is CSVGRDADEQYF. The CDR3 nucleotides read TGCAGCGTTGGCAGGGATGCCGACGAGCAGTACTTC.

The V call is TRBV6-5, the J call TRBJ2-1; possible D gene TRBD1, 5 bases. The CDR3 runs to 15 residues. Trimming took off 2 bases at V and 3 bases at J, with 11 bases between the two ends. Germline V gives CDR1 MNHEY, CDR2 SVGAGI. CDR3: CASSYDSQIYNEQFF. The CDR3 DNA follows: TGTGCCAGCAGTTACGACAGTCAGATCTACAATGAGCAGTTCTTC.

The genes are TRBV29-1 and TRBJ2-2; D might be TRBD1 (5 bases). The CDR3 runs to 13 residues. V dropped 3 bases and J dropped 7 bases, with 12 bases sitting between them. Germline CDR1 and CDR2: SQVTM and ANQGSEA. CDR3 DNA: TGCAGCGTTGAGAGACAGACCGGCGGGGAGCTGTTTTTT. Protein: CSVERQTGGELFF.

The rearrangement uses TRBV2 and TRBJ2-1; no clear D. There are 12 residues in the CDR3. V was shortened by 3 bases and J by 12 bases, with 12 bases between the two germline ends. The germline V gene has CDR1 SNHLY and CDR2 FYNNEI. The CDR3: CASSDRAIGQFF. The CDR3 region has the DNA TGTGCCAGCAGTGATAGGGCGATCGGGCAGTTCTTC.

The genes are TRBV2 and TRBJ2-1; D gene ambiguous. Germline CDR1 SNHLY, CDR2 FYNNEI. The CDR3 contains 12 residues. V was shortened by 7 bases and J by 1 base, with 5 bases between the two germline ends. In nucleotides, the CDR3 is TGTGCCAGCACACATTCCTACAATGAGCAGTTCTTC. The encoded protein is CASTHSYNEQFF.